This TCR beta chain came from a study of cytomegalovirus exposure and HLA in healthy donors (dated by TCRdb to about 2017). At the level of the whole study: The 700 or so repertoires of the first cohort and the 110 or so validation repertoires were produced on the same platform, according to a later analysis. The study was designed to test whether signatures of past pathogen exposure could be identified by cataloging public T cell receptors. A separate validation cohort of 100 to 150 different subjects was used in addition to the 666-subject first cohort. To predict cytomegalovirus infection status, the study combined high-throughput TCR immunosequencing, statistical association of individual TCRs with disease status, and machine learning.

Study-level results and caveats: In both the original and validation cohorts, the classifier was reported to diagnose cytomegalovirus status with high specificity and sensitivity. The authors suggested that the approach could potentially be extended to other disease states and immunological phenotypes. Most TCR sequences were seen in very few donors, while some public TCRs were found in many individuals. In vitro tests confirmed that a few of the cytomegalovirus-associated TCR beta chains recognize cytomegalovirus antigens. All 120 or so repertoires were used to score co-occurrence in the validation cohort in a later analysis, because that analysis had no HLA typing for the cohort. In a later analysis, TCRs clustered in the first cohort were found to also tend to co-occur in the approximately 120 validation repertoires, with 85% to 95% of cluster scores above 0. In the study, 150 to 200 TCR beta chains were listed as associated with cytomegalovirus.

With regard to this clone: What this receptor recognizes is not known. Per-base qualities were not stored, and no clone one base away is much larger.

The donors belonged to the validation cohort of about 130 subjects, which was separate from the approximately 700-subject first cohort. The CDR3 spans 11 residues, from the cysteine through the phenylalanine. Only CDR3 DNA is held: 33 bases, read in frame from base 1. At the junction V is shortened by 3 bases and J by 10 bases, with 7 bases in between. The germline V gene (reference sequence) sets CDR1 to SEHNR and CDR2 to FQNEAQ. Receptor amplification or capture employed the immunoSEQ multiplex PCR assay. For the original study's pipeline: To diagnose cytomegalovirus status from the catalog of TCR beta chain sequences, a statistical classification framework was built. As stored in TCRdb, this immuneACCESS dataset retains in-frame rearrangements with V and J assigned. A fraction of the clones does not appear; measured against another copy, unresolved V genes explain less than half of the discrepancy, and the remainder lacks a known reason. From that table come the V and J calls and clone size; the DNA was used to work out D and trimming. Recorded for this sample are approximately 98,000 clones; 95% of them occurred a single time. The ten largest clonotypes hold around 0.65% of the sample.

The rearranged segments are TRBV7-9 and TRBJ2-1; a confident D gene designation cannot be given. Sequencing was done on a sample of PBMCs. The receptor was isolated from a woman aged 18-30 years in good health and CMV-seronegative. The nucleotides are TGTGCCAGCAGCTTGGGCCCCGAGCAGTTCTTC. Its amino acids are CASSLGPEQFF.